The T cell receptor (beta chain) described here comes from a study of TIL therapy for anti-PD-1-resistant metastatic lung cancer. Study context: Most patients had lung adenocarcinoma. Tumors carried a median approximately 1.6 non-synonymous mutations per megabase. Findings and caveats of the study: The cohort had more treatment-naive, never-smoker and oncogene-addicted patients than typical.

The libraries were made with immunoSEQ v3. Each library reached around 1.9 million read pairs, or about 4.5-6.5 million at deep level. The data were produced by immunoSEQ multiplex PCR, yet TCRdb's version contains in-frame clones alone and is incomplete. This sample has some 37,000 clones, with around four fifths found just once. V lost 3 bases, J lost 8 bases, and 7 bases stayed unmatched. This CDR3 is built from 15 residues. Germline CDR1 MNHEY, CDR2 SMNVEV (reference sequence). The time point denotes: pre-treatment sample, taken before nivolumab and TIL therapy. In the case of this clone: Its antigen remains unknown. The same CDR3 also results from other DNA sequences found in this sample.

V gene TRBV27 combines with J gene TRBJ1-6; TRBD1 matches at 7 bases. The origin of this receptor is a person aged 25-85 years with non-small cell lung cancer. The sample here was blood, taken at baseline. CDR3 DNA: TGTGCCAGCAGTTTCTACAGGGGAAGAGATTCACCCCTCCACTTT. The encoded protein is CASSFYRGRDSPLHF.